Below are 28 T cell receptor beta chains sequenced from a single sample in a study of blood T cell repertoires in COVID-19. Only in-frame clones appear in the TCRdb table, and some are missing; sequencing was by immunoSEQ multiplex PCR. This table holds about 120,000 clones, 85% to 90% found once. Material for sequencing was peripheral blood. All receptors come from a man between 70 and 80 years old with active or convalescent COVID-19.

The chain combines TRBV10-3 with TRBJ1-2; 7 positions agree with TRBD1. Germline V lookup: CDR1 ENHRY, CDR2 SYGVKD. The CDR3 covers 15 residues. The J segment lost 6 bases and the V segment lost 0 bases, leaving 7 bases of the junction unmatched. CDR3 amino acids: CAISESSDRKNGYTF. CDR3 nucleotide sequence: TGTGCCATCAGTGAGTCCTCGGACAGGAAGAATGGCTACACCTTC.

The chain carries TRBV4-2 and TRBJ2-3, with 10 bases aligning to TRBD2. Per the germline V gene, CDR1 is LGHNA and CDR2 is YNFKEQ. Trimming removed 0 bases from V and 6 bases from J; junction bases left unmatched: 6. CDR3 length: 16 residues. The CDR3 loop is CASSQDLAGEFDTQYF. The CDR3, as DNA: TGTGCCAGCAGCCAAGATCTAGCGGGAGAGTTCGATACGCAGTATTTT.

This chain links TRBV20-1 with TRBJ2-1; D might be TRBD2 (5 bases). The germline CDR1 and CDR2 sequences are DFQATT and SNEGSKA (reference sequence). The CDR3 spans 14 residues. Trimming took 3 bases from V and 6 from J, leaving 15 bases between them. CDR3 region: CSASSGDSSNEQFF. The CDR3 bases are TGCAGTGCTAGTTCCGGGGATAGTTCCAATGAGCAGTTCTTC.

The V and J genes are TRBV28 and TRBJ1-6, with 8 bases aligning to TRBD1. V lost 6 bases to trimming and J lost 16 bases; unmatched junction nucleotides: 8. Germline V gene lookup returns CDR1 MDHEN and CDR2 SYDVKM. The CDR3 loop spans 12 amino acids. This chain's CDR3 is CASSGTGQILHF. For the CDR3, the DNA is TGTGCCAGCAGCGGGACAGGTCAAATACTCCACTTT.

The chain carries TRBV7-9 and TRBJ1-1, with D unresolved. The CDR3 covers 12 residues. Per the germline V gene, CDR1 is SEHNR and CDR2 is FQNEAQ (reference sequence). V lost 5 bases and J 6 bases, leaving 10 bases between the germline ends. This CDR3 reads CASSLGEPEAFF. The CDR3 coding sequence is TGTGCCAGCAGCCTGGGAGAGCCTGAAGCTTTCTTT.

This clone was detected only a few times. This chain links TRBV7-2 with TRBJ2-7; no definite D call. V gave up 3 bases and J gave up 0 bases, with 6 bases separating them. The CDR3 is 13 amino acids. CDR1 SGHTA and CDR2 FQGNSA come from the germline V gene. The chain's CDR3 is CASSLSSSYEQYF. Written as DNA, the CDR3 is TGTGCCAGCAGCTTGTCGAGCTCCTACGAGCAGTACTTC.

Worth noting for this clone: The junction departs from the called germline gene at one end, perhaps through a read error. The chain uses TRBV28 and TRBJ2-5; D is uncertain. Germline CDR1 reads MDHEN; CDR2 reads SYDVKM. This CDR3 has 11 residues. The CDR3 DNA reads TGTGCCAGCAGTTTAGAAGCGACCCTTGACTTC. Its protein product is CASSLEATLDF.

The chain joins TRBV18 to TRBJ1-6, with TRBD1 matching over 7 bases. The trim removed 7 bases at V and 8 bases at J, leaving 5 bases unmatched. Germline V gene lookup returns CDR1 KGHSH and CDR2 LQKENI. The CDR3 consists of 13 residues. The CDR3 DNA reads TGTGCCAGCTGGACAGGAGGGGATTCACCCCTCCACTTT. This encodes CASWTGGDSPLHF.

The V gene is TRBV6-6, the J gene TRBJ1-4; 10 nucleotides agree with TRBD1. The germline gives CDR1 MNHNY, CDR2 SVGAGI (reference sequence). The CDR3 contains 15 residues. Losses at the gene ends were 4 bases for V and 7 bases for J; bases not matched to a gene: 6. DNA for the CDR3: TGTGCCAGCAGTTCGTCCGGGACAGGGGTTGAAAAACTGTTTTTT. Amino acid sequence: CASSSSGTGVEKLFF.

The CDR3 loop is CASSLGRVAYNEQFF. The CDR3 DNA sequence: TGTGCCAGCAGTTTAGGGAGGGTCGCCTACAATGAGCAGTTCTTC. The chain is built from TRBV27 and TRBJ2-1; 7 positions match TRBD2. The CDR3 has 15 residues. Germline trimming cut 2 bases from V and 2 bases from J; bases unmatched to any gene: 3. Germline CDR1 reads MNHEY; CDR2 reads SMNVEV (reference sequence).

This rearrangement joins TRBV10-1 to TRBJ2-3; D possibly corresponds to TRBD1 (5 bases). Trimming took off 2 bases at V and 5 bases at J, with 8 bases between the two ends. The CDR3 is made up of 13 amino acids. The germline V gene encodes CDR1 WNHNN and CDR2 SYGVQD (reference sequence). CDR3 region: CASSEGAGDTQYF. CDR3 DNA: TGCGCCAGCAGTGAGGGGGCTGGAGATACGCAGTATTTT.

The chain uses TRBV6-5 and TRBJ1-1; 8 bases line up with TRBD1. V lost 5 bases to trimming and J lost 0 bases; unmatched junction nucleotides: 2. In germline, CDR1 is MNHEY, CDR2 SVGAGI. The length of the CDR3 is 14 residues. The CDR3, as DNA: TGTGCCAGCAGTAGACAGGGGCTGAACACTGAAGCTTTCTTT. Encoded protein: CASSRQGLNTEAFF.

V usage is TRBV28 and J usage is TRBJ1-2; TRBD1 matches 8 bases. The CDR3 length is 12 residues. V lost 10 bases to trimming and J lost 7 bases; unmatched junction nucleotides: 8. Germline V gene lookup returns CDR1 MDHEN and CDR2 SYDVKM. Here the CDR3 reads CATRPGGGGYTF. In DNA, the CDR3 is TGTGCCACCAGGCCAGGGGGCGGTGGCTACACCTTC.

The V gene is TRBV5-4, the J gene TRBJ1-1, with a weak D call TRBD1 (5 bases). V dropped 3 bases and J dropped 9 bases, with 9 bases sitting between them. Germline CDR1 reads SGHNT; CDR2 reads YYREEE (reference sequence). This CDR3 spans 11 amino acids. DNA of the CDR3: TGTGCCAGCAGCTCCGACAGTAAAGCTTTCTTT. Encoded protein: CASSSDSKAFF.

The chain is built from TRBV27 and TRBJ1-5, with D tentatively TRBD1 (5 bases). V lost 2 bases and J 6 bases, leaving 14 bases between the germline ends. CDR3 length: 15 residues. Germline V gene data show CDR1 as MNHEY and CDR2 as SMNVEV (reference sequence). The CDR3 region is CASSLMEGLGQPQHF. The CDR3 DNA sequence: TGTGCCAGCAGTTTAATGGAGGGGCTAGGTCAGCCCCAGCATTTT.

This chain joins TRBV6-2 or TRBV6-3 and TRBJ2-7; perhaps TRBD1 as D (6 bases). Between the trimmed V and J ends, which lost 6 bases and 4 bases, there was a span of 16 bases. Germline V gives CDR1 MNHEY, CDR2 SVGEGT. This CDR3 is 14 amino acids long. CDR3 residues: CASSAGVMKYEQYF. Here the CDR3 DNA reads TGTGCCAGCAGCGCAGGGGTAATGAAATACGAGCAGTACTTC.

J is TRBJ2-2 and V is TRBV28; D is uncertain. V lost 8 bases and J 6 bases, leaving 19 bases between the germline ends. Germline assignment: CDR1 MDHEN and CDR2 SYDVKM. CDR3 length: 15 amino acids. CDR3 nucleotides: TGTGCCAGCGACAACTCGTCACCCTTCGCCGGGGAGCTGTTTTTT. It yields the protein CASDNSSPFAGELFF. The full variable domain, with the rest looked up from reference TRBV28 and TRBJ2-2, is DVKVTQSSRYLVKRTGEKVFLECVQDMDHENMFWYRQDPGLGLRLIYFSYDVKMKEKGDIPEGYSVSREKKERFSLILESASTNQTSMYLCASDNSSPFAGELFFGEGSRLTVL.

The chain recombines TRBV11-2 with TRBJ2-7; D remains ambiguous. The CDR3 loop spans 14 amino acids. Germline V lookup: CDR1 SGHAT, CDR2 FQNNGV. Trimming removed 2 bases at V and 5 bases at J, with 13 bases between. The CDR3 nucleotides are TGTGCCAGCAGCTTAAGAGGTGGTTGGCACGAGCAGTACTTC. Its translation: CASSLRGGWHEQYF.

The J gene is TRBJ1-2, the V gene TRBV4-1; no clear D. CDR3 length: 14 amino acids. Trimming shortened V by 3 bases and J by 4 bases, and 12 bases separated the two germline ends. CDR1 and CDR2 (germline): MGHRA, YSYEKL. The CDR3 sequence: CASSQEQRSYGYTF. The DNA of the CDR3 is TGCGCCAGCAGCCAGGAACAGAGAAGCTATGGCTACACCTTC.

The chain couples TRBV29-1 to TRBJ1-2; 9 nucleotides align to TRBD1. After removal of 3 bases from V and 4 bases from J, the junction contained 9 bases not matched to a gene. This CDR3 comprises 15 residues. Germline V gives CDR1 SQVTM, CDR2 ANQGSEA. The CDR3 DNA is TGCAGCGTTGAGGAGGGACAGGGACATATCTATGGCTACACCTTC. Its protein product is CSVEEGQGHIYGYTF.

The gene calls are TRBV6-6 and TRBJ1-3, with D possibly matching TRBD1 (5 bases). V was trimmed by 2 bases and J by 6 bases, leaving 8 bases between them. Germline V gene lookup returns CDR1 MNHNY and CDR2 SVGAGI (reference sequence). The length of the CDR3 is 13 residues. CDR3 in amino acids: CASSYQGVNTIYF. The CDR3, as DNA: TGTGCCAGCAGTTACCAGGGTGTAAACACCATATATTTT.

This clone was picked up a small number of times. The chain combines TRBV27 with TRBJ1-5, with 7 bases lining up with TRBD1. The CDR3 runs to 15 residues. CDR1 is MNHEY, CDR2 SMNVEV, per germline (reference sequence). V shed 5 bases and J 0 bases; nucleotides not matched to a gene: 4. CDR3 sequence: CASSPGTASNQPQHF. CDR3 bases: TGTGCCAGCAGTCCGGGGACAGCTAGCAATCAGCCCCAGCATTTT.

The V gene is TRBV6-2 or TRBV6-3, the J gene TRBJ2-7; no reliable D call. Trimming pared 6 bases from V and 8 bases from J, leaving 23 bases between. Germline V gene sequence: CDR1 MNHEY, CDR2 SVGEGT. The CDR3 loop spans 15 amino acids. The CDR3 nucleotides are TGTGCCAGCAGCCTCACCGGGTCTCTAGGTTACCAGCAGTACTTC. Translated, it gives CASSLTGSLGYQQYF.

This CDR3 is CASSVATQGETQYF. Written as DNA, the CDR3 is TGTGCCAGCAGCGTAGCTACCCAGGGGGAGACCCAGTACTTC. This chain joins TRBV9 and TRBJ2-5; TRBD1 might be the D (6 bases). The CDR3 is 14 residues long. Trimming left V 0 bases short and J 5 bases short, with 11 bases between. The germline CDR1 and CDR2 sequences are SGDLS and YYNGEE.

The gene calls are TRBV5-8 and TRBJ1-4, with a tentative D call TRBD1 (6 bases). The CDR3 runs to 15 residues. Trimming took off 4 bases at V and 8 bases at J, with 18 bases between the two ends. Per the germline V gene, CDR1 is SGHTS and CDR2 is YDEGEE. The chain's CDR3 is CASSPTTGIGEKLFF. CDR3 sequence (DNA): TGTGCCAGCAGCCCAACCACAGGGATCGGCGAAAAACTGTTTTTT.

The V gene is TRBV6-2 or TRBV6-3, the J gene TRBJ2-1, with TRBD2 identical over 8 bases. CDR3 length: 14 residues. The V gene end was trimmed by 1 base and the J gene end by 9 bases; junction bases not matched to a gene: 5. Germline V gives CDR1 MNHEY, CDR2 SVGEGT. The CDR3 sequence: CASSYLVAGTEQFF. The CDR3, as DNA: TGTGCCAGCAGTTACTTGGTAGCGGGAACTGAGCAGTTCTTC.

The J gene is TRBJ2-1, the V gene TRBV6-6, with no clear D. Trimming removed 2 bases from V and 5 bases from J, with 7 bases in between. The germline gives CDR1 MNHNY, CDR2 SVGAGI (reference sequence). This CDR3 region has 13 residues. CDR3 DNA: TGTGCCAGCAGTTACCCTCCCGACAATGAGCAGTTCTTC. Amino acid sequence: CASSYPPDNEQFF.

This clone was detected only a few times. The chain couples TRBV3-1 (or the pseudogene TRBV3-2) to TRBJ1-3; tentative D call: TRBD1 (6 bases). The CDR3 extends over 14 amino acids. Germline values: CDR1 LGHDT, CDR2 YNNKEL (reference sequence). The V end lost 4 bases, the J end lost 0 bases, and 7 bases lay between the germline ends. CDR3 sequence reads: CASSRTDSGNTIYF. In nucleotides, the CDR3 is TGTGCCAGCAGCCGGACAGACTCTGGAAACACCATATATTTT.